The 5 T cell receptor beta chains presented below share a single source sample, sequenced in a study of blood T cell repertoires in COVID-19. Generated by immunoSEQ multiplex PCR, the TCRdb table keeps only in-frame clones and is missing some. The table has some 190,000 clones, around 82% seen once. Material: peripheral blood. These receptors were obtained from a woman at least 80 years old with active or convalescent COVID-19.

The V and J genes are TRBV6-5 and TRBJ1-1, with 10 bases that match TRBD1. Germline V CDR1 and CDR2: MNHEY, SVGAGI. Unmatched junction bases numbered 5, after V lost 5 bases and J lost 5 bases. This CDR3 spans 14 amino acids. The CDR3 nucleotides are TGTGCCAGCAGTCCTGGGACAGGGGCAACTGAAGCTTTCTTT. Its translation: CASSPGTGATEAFF.

The V and J genes are TRBV18 and TRBJ1-2; TRBD1 matches at 10 bases. CDR3 length: 14 residues. After removal of 3 bases from V and 10 bases from J, the junction contained 8 bases not matched to a gene. The germline V gene encodes CDR1 KGHSH and CDR2 LQKENI. The CDR3 spells CASSPLGQGGIYTF. The CDR3 bases are TGTGCCAGCTCACCCTTAGGACAGGGGGGTATCTACACCTTC.

This sequence joins TRBV11-3 and TRBJ1-2; D is perhaps TRBD1 (6 bases). The CDR3 loop spans 16 amino acids. Germline V gene data show CDR1 as SGHNT and CDR2 as YENEEA. V was pared by 5 bases and J by 5 bases, with 21 bases between. DNA of the CDR3: TGTGCCAGCAGCCAAGGGTTCGGACAGTCCCTGTATGGCTACACCTTC. It translates to CASSQGFGQSLYGYTF.

This clone occurred once. As DNA, the CDR3 is TGCGCCAGCAGTGAGTTGAGAGGGTGGACCGGGGAGCTGTTTTTT. Translated: CASSELRGWTGELFF. The chain couples TRBV10-1 to TRBJ2-2, with D maybe TRBD2 (5 bases). The CDR3 covers 15 residues. V was pared by 1 base and J by 5 bases, with 11 bases between. Per the germline V gene, CDR1 is WNHNN and CDR2 is SYGVQD (reference sequence).

This clone was seen only a few times. CDR3 sequence reads: CASSQDRASGSYEQYF. The CDR3 nucleotides are TGCGCCAGCAGCCAAGATAGGGCTAGCGGGAGCTACGAGCAGTACTTC. The chain recombines TRBV4-1 with TRBJ2-7; 10 bases line up with TRBD2. The CDR3 has 16 amino acids. Per germline, CDR1 MGHRA and CDR2 YSYEKL. The J segment lost 3 bases and the V segment lost 0 bases, leaving 5 bases of the junction unmatched.